A selection of T cell receptor beta chains follows, all from one sample in a study of blood T cells in healthy people across ages. Via MiXCR, TCRdb re-called the 5' RACE reads, giving one row per CDR3 protein. The table includes about 1.4 million distinct CDR3 sequences, approximately 59% detected once. The sequencing sample was made of blood. Receptor source: a man aged 18 to 35 in good health. Both conserved end residues are part of each CDR3. The D gene is left open where the match is weak. A row's size may be missing; if present it is once, few, many or a size class.

clone_size	v_call	j_call	d_call	cdr3_aa	cdr3_nt
many	TRBV13	TRBJ2-7	-	CASSLGDTYEQYF	TGTGCCAGCAGTTTAGGGGACACCTACGAGCAGTACTTC
-	TRBV12-5	TRBJ1-1	-	CASGLVLGQNMNTEAFF	TGTGCTAGTGGTTTGGTACTAGGGCAGAACATGAACACTGAAGCTTTCTTT
many	TRBV29-1	TRBJ2-7	-	CSVRAAGYEQYF	TGCAGCGTAAGAGCCGCAGGATACGAGCAGTACTTC
once	TRBV2	TRBJ1-2	-	CASRIGVRSNGYTF	TGTGCCAGCAGGATAGGGGTTCGATCAAATGGCTACACCTTC
few	TRBV20-1	TRBJ1-2	-	CSAKRGGANYGYTF	TGCAGTGCTAAGCGGGGGGGAGCTAACTATGGCTACACCTTC
few	TRBV10-3	TRBJ2-4	TRBD2	CATGRERTSGGGNIQYF	TGTGCCACAGGGCGCGAGAGGACTAGCGGGGGGGGAAACATTCAGTACTTC
-	TRBV27	TRBJ2-1	-	CASSLLSGNVQFF	TGTGCCAGCAGTTTATTGTCGGGCAATGTGCAGTTCTTC
-	TRBV7-8	TRBJ1-6	TRBD1	CASSLEAGGGYSPLHF	TGTGCCAGCAGCTTAGAGGCAGGGGGCGGGTATTCACCCCTCCACTTT
once	TRBV27	TRBJ1-3	-	CASSLGPPGDGNTIYF	TGTGCCAGCAGTTTAGGTCCCCCGGGGGACGGAAACACCATATATTTT
-	TRBV7-2	TRBJ2-7	-	CASSFLRGISYEQYF	TGTGCCAGCAGCTTTCTAAGGGGAATTTCCTACGAGCAGTACTTC
-	TRBV5-1	TRBJ1-1	TRBD1	CASSFLTGGDTEAFF	TGCGCCAGCAGCTTCCTGACAGGGGGGGACACTGAAGCTTTCTTT
-	TRBV7-9	TRBJ1-4	TRBD1	CASSLSMDRGGEKLFF	TGTGCCAGCAGCTTGTCGATGGACAGGGGAGGTGAAAAACTGTTTTTT
-	TRBV12-3/TRBV12-4	TRBJ2-7	TRBD2	CASSFGLAGGIYEQYF	TGTGCCAGCAGTTTCGGACTAGCGGGAGGGATTTACGAGCAGTACTTC
-	TRBV6-1	TRBJ2-5	TRBD2	CASSSGTSGRSYQETQYF	TGTGCCAGCAGCTCCGGGACTAGTGGGAGGTCGTACCAAGAGACCCAGTACTTC
few	TRBV5-1	TRBJ1-2	-	CASSYQGGYTF	TGCGCCAGCAGCTACCAGGGCGGCTACACCTTC
few	TRBV2	TRBJ1-6	-	CASSEGGSPLHF	TGTGCCAGCAGTGAGGGGGGATCACCCCTCCACTTT
-	TRBV9	TRBJ2-7	-	CASPDYEQYF	TGTGCCAGCCCCGACTACGAGCAGTACTTC
once	TRBV7-9	TRBJ2-5	TRBD2	CASRTTSGSRETQYF	TGTGCCAGCAGGACGACTAGCGGGAGTCGGGAGACCCAGTACTTC
few	TRBV6-2/TRBV6-3	TRBJ2-1	-	CASSYSKGEQFF	TGTGCCAGCAGTTACTCGAAAGGGGAGCAGTTCTTC
-	TRBV20-1	TRBJ2-1	TRBD2	CSARRLLGTSGRNEQFF	TGCAGTGCCCGCCGGTTGCTGGGGACTAGCGGGAGGAATGAGCAGTTCTTC
-	TRBV4-3	TRBJ2-7	TRBD2	CASSRASGASYEQYF	TGCGCCAGCAGCCGAGCTAGCGGGGCCTCCTACGAGCAGTACTTC
-	TRBV5-1	TRBJ1-2	-	CVSSSGAGWGYTF	TGCGTCAGCAGCTCCGGTGCCGGGTGGGGCTACACCTTC
-	TRBV2	TRBJ2-7	TRBD1	CASSRAGGHYEQYF	TGTGCCAGCAGTAGGGCAGGGGGCCACTACGAGCAGTACTTC
-	TRBV4-1	TRBJ1-5	-	CASSRGPNLNQPQHF	TGCGCCAGCAGCCGAGGACCAAACTTAAATCAGCCCCAGCATTTT
few	TRBV25-1	TRBJ2-5	TRBD2	CASSDLGSGSVETQYF	TGTGCCAGCAGTGACCTCGGTAGCGGGAGTGTCGAGACCCAGTACTTC
once	TRBV20-1	TRBJ1-2	-	CSAGDGLEGYTF	TGCAGTGCTGGAGATGGTCTGGAGGGCTACACCTTC
-	TRBV5-1	TRBJ2-1	TRBD2	CASSSGGDLDEQFF	TGCGCCAGCAGTAGCGGGGGGGATTTGGATGAGCAGTTCTTC
-	TRBV5-1	TRBJ2-3	-	CASSALEVSTDTQYF	TGCGCCAGCAGCGCTTTAGAGGTTAGCACAGATACGCAGTATTTT
-	TRBV20-1	TRBJ2-5	TRBD1	CSAGGDRGIQETQYF	TGCAGTGCTGGGGGGGACAGGGGAATCCAAGAGACCCAGTACTTC
-	TRBV6-1	TRBJ2-5	TRBD1	CASRDRLNEQYF	TGTGCCAGCAGGGACAGGCTCAATGAGCAGTACTTC
once	TRBV4-2	TRBJ2-4	TRBD2	CASSQDPAGGEEQYF	TGTGCCAGCAGCCAAGATCCAGCGGGAGGGGAAGAGCAGTACTTC